A single sample is the source of the 27 T cell receptor beta chains below, sequenced in a study of a mutant IDH1 vaccine in newly diagnosed glioma (dated by TCRdb to 2020 to 2023). The library was built by means of the immunoSEQ multiplex PCR assay. Imported from immuneACCESS, the table was reduced by TCRdb to in-frame sequences with V and J called. These copies leave out some clones; in studies compared against another copy, an unresolved V gene accounts for under half, and the cause of the remainder is not known. Here the sample has roughly 35,000 clones; approximately 90% occur a single time. The top ten clonotypes cover approximately 4.4% of the sample. The sample's time point, from its label and the paper: baseline, week 1 (first vaccination visit). The sample's treatment or condition label, in plain terms: pre-vaccination baseline after standard-of-care therapy. The material sequenced was PBMCs, taken from a glioma patient treated with radiotherapy, temozolomide or both. These receptors came from a middle-aged woman with glioma.

This rearrangement joins TRBV25-1 to TRBJ1-2, with D perhaps TRBD1 (5 bases). CDR1 is MGHDK, CDR2 SYGVNS, per germline. V was shortened by 2 bases and J by 5 bases, with 15 bases between the two germline ends. The CDR3 totals 15 residues. The CDR3 nucleotides are TGTGCCAGCAGTGAACGAAGGGGCGCGGGATATGGCTACACCTTC. It translates to CASSERRGAGYGYTF.

V gene TRBV7-2 combines with J gene TRBJ1-2; D remains ambiguous. The germline V gene encodes CDR1 SGHTA and CDR2 FQGNSA. The V gene lost 5 bases and the J gene lost 7 bases, with 11 bases spanning the gap. The CDR3 runs 12 residues. The CDR3 nucleotides are TGTGCCAGCAGCGAGCATGAGACTGGCTACACCTTC. Amino acid sequence: CASSEHETGYTF.

The chain has TRBV27 and TRBJ2-5; weak D call: TRBD2 (5 bases). Germline lookup yields CDR1 MNHEY and CDR2 SMNVEV (reference sequence). CDR3 size: 14 residues. Trimming took off 3 bases at V and 7 bases at J, with 15 bases between the two ends. This chain's CDR3 is CASSFLGMLPTQYF. CDR3 bases: TGTGCCAGCAGTTTTCTCGGGATGCTACCGACCCAGTACTTC.

This clone has a handful of counts. The J gene is TRBJ1-1, the V gene TRBV5-1, with D tentatively TRBD1 (5 bases). Germline loops: CDR1 SGHRS, CDR2 YFSETQ. The CDR3 totals 17 residues. Trimming took 0 bases from V and 6 from J, leaving 21 bases between them. CDR3 amino acids: CASSLVNRGAYWAEAFF. CDR3 in DNA: TGCGCCAGCAGCTTGGTTAACCGGGGCGCCTACTGGGCTGAAGCTTTCTTT.

V gene TRBV6-5 combines with J gene TRBJ2-2; D perhaps matches TRBD2 (5 bases). The germline CDR1 and CDR2 sequences are MNHEY and SVGAGI. The CDR3 covers 14 residues. The ends were cut back, 0 bases at V and 6 bases at J, with 8 bases in the middle. DNA of the CDR3: TGTGCCAGCAGTTACTCTGGAGGATCCGGGGAGCTGTTTTTT. This codes for CASSYSGGSGELFF.

The chain employs TRBV5-1 and TRBJ1-2; 7 bases map to TRBD1. CDR1 SGHRS and CDR2 YFSETQ come from the germline V gene. The CDR3 covers 15 residues. V lost 3 bases and J lost 2; bases outside the gene matches: 7. The CDR3: CASSWGTALNYGYTF. The DNA for the CDR3 is TGCGCCAGCAGCTGGGGGACAGCTCTAAACTATGGCTACACCTTC.

J is TRBJ2-7 and V is TRBV5-4; D gene uncertain. The CDR3 is made up of 16 amino acids. The germline CDR1 and CDR2 sequences are SGHNT and YYREEE (reference sequence). V lost 2 bases and J 0 bases, leaving 15 bases between the germline ends. The CDR3 DNA reads TGTGCCAGCAGCTTTATGAGCCTCGTGGACTCCTACGAGCAGTACTTC. Its protein is CASSFMSLVDSYEQYF.

This clone was detected once. V usage is TRBV18 and J usage is TRBJ2-2; 7 bases are a match to TRBD2. The length of the CDR3 is 17 residues. Germline V gene lookup returns CDR1 KGHSH and CDR2 LQKENI. Trimming cost V 3 bases and J 3 bases; bases outside gene matches: 10. The CDR3 DNA reads TGTGCCAGCTCACCCCGGCCCCTAGCGGCCGACACCGGGGAGCTGTTTTTT. Translating it yields CASSPRPLAADTGELFF.

This clone was seen just once. This chain uses TRBV27 with TRBJ1-1; tentative D call: TRBD1 (5 bases). Per germline, CDR1 MNHEY and CDR2 SMNVEV (reference sequence). V gave up 5 bases and J gave up 2 bases, with 15 bases separating them. The length of the CDR3 is 15 residues. Here the CDR3 reads CASSPAGQINTEAFF. The DNA of the CDR3 is TGTGCCAGCAGTCCCGCAGGGCAAATTAACACTGAAGCTTTCTTT.

The genes are TRBV30 and TRBJ2-3; maybe TRBD1 (6 bases). V lost 3 bases and J 2 bases, leaving 12 bases between the germline ends. Germline V CDR1 and CDR2: GTSNPN, SVGIG (reference sequence). This CDR3 spans 14 amino acids. The CDR3 sequence is CAWRTGFSTDTQYF. The CDR3 DNA sequence: TGTGCCTGGAGGACAGGATTTTCCACAGATACGCAGTATTTT.

This clone came up once. The V call is TRBV6-1, the J call TRBJ2-3, with D tentatively TRBD1 (5 bases). The CDR3 runs to 17 residues. Germline V gene sequence: CDR1 MNHNS, CDR2 SASEGT. V dropped 3 bases and J dropped 8 bases, with 24 bases sitting between them. CDR3 coding DNA: TGTGCCAGCAGTGAGTTATTGGGGCGTTCGCGATTAGGTACGCAGTATTTT. Translation: CASSELLGRSRLGTQYF.

The sample holds a few counts of this clone. CDR3 loop: CAWNRDRASFGYTF. CDR3 sequence (DNA): TGTGCCTGGAACCGGGACAGGGCTTCATTTGGCTACACCTTC. The J gene is TRBJ1-2, the V gene TRBV30; 9 nucleotides line up with TRBD1. Germline CDR1 GTSNPN, CDR2 SVGIG (reference sequence). V dropped 4 bases and J dropped 7; count of bases not matched to a gene: 10. The CDR3 covers 14 residues.

The V call is TRBV28, the J call TRBJ2-7; the D gene could be TRBD1 or TRBD2 (5 bases each). The CDR3 extends over 13 amino acids. V dropped 3 bases and J dropped 7 bases, with 13 bases sitting between them. Germline CDR1 reads MDHEN; CDR2 reads SYDVKM. The CDR3 sequence: CASSFRGTGEQYF. CDR3 coding DNA: TGTGCCAGCAGTTTCCGAGGGACGGGGGAGCAGTACTTC.

The V call is TRBV29-1, the J call TRBJ1-4; 8 bases map to TRBD1. Per germline, CDR1 SQVTM and CDR2 ANQGSEA. This CDR3 comprises 12 residues. V was clipped by 7 bases and J by 8 bases; unmatched bases: 6. CDR3 in DNA: TGCAGCGGAAGGACAGGGCGGGAAAAACTGTTTTTT. Translated, it gives CSGRTGREKLFF.

This rearrangement joins TRBV6-1 to TRBJ1-5; a weak D match, TRBD1 (6 bases). Trimming cost V 5 bases and J 6 bases, with 11 bases left between them. From germline, CDR1 is MNHNS and CDR2 SASEGT. This CDR3 region has 13 residues. The CDR3 spells CASSRQASQPQHF. In DNA, the CDR3 is TGTGCCAGCAGTAGACAGGCCTCTCAGCCCCAGCATTTT.

The CDR3 DNA reads as TGTGCCAGCAGTGCAAACCCCTGGGGCGACAATGAGCAGTTCTTC. Translating gives CASSANPWGDNEQFF. The chain uses TRBV6-1 and TRBJ2-1; D may be TRBD1 (5 bases). Germline V gene lookup returns CDR1 MNHNS and CDR2 SASEGT. Deletions cut 4 bases from V and 5 bases from J, with 15 bases between. The CDR3 length is 15 residues.

This sequence joins TRBV29-1 and TRBJ1-2; a weak D match, TRBD1 (6 bases). This CDR3 is 15 amino acids long. The V and J ends lost 2 bases and 2 bases respectively, with 15 bases between them. Per the germline V gene, CDR1 is SQVTM and CDR2 is ANQGSEA. CDR3 coding DNA: TGCAGCGTTGAACCCCGAGACAGGTTCAACTATGGCTACACCTTC. Its protein product is CSVEPRDRFNYGYTF.

V is TRBV19 and J is TRBJ1-1; D not resolved. There are 14 residues in the CDR3. The germline V gene encodes CDR1 LNHDA and CDR2 SQIVND (reference sequence). Trimming took 4 bases from V and 0 from J, leaving 9 bases between them. CDR3 in DNA: TGTGCCAGTAGTAGGAAAAACATGAACACTGAAGCTTTCTTT. This translates into CASSRKNMNTEAFF.

This clone was picked up a small number of times. The J gene is TRBJ1-1, the V gene TRBV27; D not certain. Germline CDR1 and CDR2: MNHEY and SMNVEV (reference sequence). The CDR3 length is 14 residues. V was cut by 4 bases and J by 0 bases, with 9 bases left in between. This CDR3 reads CASSWGDMNTEAFF. The CDR3 bases are TGTGCCAGCAGTTGGGGAGACATGAACACTGAAGCTTTCTTT.

This sequence joins TRBV5-1 and TRBJ2-7; D is possibly TRBD1 (6 bases). CDR1 SGHRS and CDR2 YFSETQ come from the germline V gene. Trimming stripped 3 bases from V and 6 bases from J, with 13 bases between. CDR3 size: 13 residues. The CDR3 DNA follows: TGCGCCAGCAGCTGGGATCAGGGGTTCGAGCAGTACTTC. Translating it yields CASSWDQGFEQYF.

The CDR3 coding sequence is TGTGCCAGCAGTGTAAGTCGTAGGGATGAGCAGTTCTTC. Translating gives CASSVSRRDEQFF. The rearrangement links TRBV2 to TRBJ2-1; no reliable D call. V shed 4 bases and J shed 8 bases, with 12 bases lying between them. This CDR3 spans 13 amino acids. Germline CDR1 SNHLY, CDR2 FYNNEI.

The rearrangement joins TRBV9 to TRBJ1-1; no firm D call. V was cut by 4 bases and J by 1 base, with 8 bases left in between. Germline V gene data show CDR1 as SGDLS and CDR2 as YYNGEE. The CDR3 has 13 residues. The CDR3, as DNA: TGTGCCAGCAGCCCCCGGGGGAACACTGAAGCTTTCTTT. Its protein is CASSPRGNTEAFF. Variable domain in full (rest from reference TRBV9 and TRBJ1-1): DSGVTQTPKHLITATGQRVTLRCSPRSGDLSVYWYQQSLDQGLQFLIQYYNGEERAKGNILERFSAQQFPDLHSELNLSSLELGDSALYFCASSPRGNTEAFFGQGTRLTVV.

The V call is TRBV6-6, the J call TRBJ1-1; unclear D gene. This CDR3 comprises 16 residues. Trimming cost V 7 bases and J 3 bases, with 21 bases left between them. CDR1 and CDR2 (germline): MNHNY, SVGAGI (reference sequence). The CDR3 protein is CASTKNPRVQDTEAFF. CDR3 DNA sequence: TGTGCCAGCACCAAAAACCCCCGGGTCCAGGACACTGAAGCTTTCTTT.

The chain uses TRBV5-1 and TRBJ1-1; D is unresolved. The length of the CDR3 is 13 residues. The V end lost 5 bases, the J end lost 5 bases, and 13 bases lay between the germline ends. Per the germline V gene, CDR1 is SGHRS and CDR2 is YFSETQ. The CDR3 spells CASRGIGRTEAFF. In DNA form, the CDR3 reads TGCGCCAGCAGGGGGATCGGGAGGACTGAAGCTTTCTTT.

This clone was counted a few times. V usage is TRBV28 and J usage is TRBJ2-7; 10 positions match TRBD1. The CDR3 is 14 amino acids. Germline V gives CDR1 MDHEN, CDR2 SYDVKM. V trimming: 5 bases; J trimming: 4 bases; junction bases outside the gene matches: 5. CDR3 region: CASSEDRGTYEQYF. The CDR3 coding sequence is TGTGCCAGCAGTGAGGACAGGGGGACGTACGAGCAGTACTTC.

The chain combines TRBV4-1 with TRBJ2-1, with 7 nucleotides matching TRBD1. V lost 4 bases, J lost 9 bases, and 3 bases stayed unmatched. The germline gives CDR1 MGHRA, CDR2 YSYEKL. CDR3 length: 12 amino acids. CDR3 sequence reads: CASSLGGLEQFF. DNA of the CDR3: TGCGCCAGCAGCCTAGGGGGCCTTGAGCAGTTCTTC.

The CDR3 region is CASRSTSGLQETQYF. CDR3 nucleotides: TGTGCCAGCAGGTCGACTAGCGGACTCCAAGAGACCCAGTACTTC. J is TRBJ2-5 and V is TRBV6-1, with TRBD2 matching over 9 bases. The CDR3 length is 15 residues. V lost 6 bases to trimming and J lost 1 base; unmatched junction nucleotides: 6. Germline V gives CDR1 MNHNS, CDR2 SASEGT.